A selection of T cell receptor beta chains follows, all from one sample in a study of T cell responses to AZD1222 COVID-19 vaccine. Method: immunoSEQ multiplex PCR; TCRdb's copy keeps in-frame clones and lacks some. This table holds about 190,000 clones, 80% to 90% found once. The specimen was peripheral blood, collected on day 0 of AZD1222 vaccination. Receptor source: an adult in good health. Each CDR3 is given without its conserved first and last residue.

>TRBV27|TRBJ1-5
ASAKDSINQPQH
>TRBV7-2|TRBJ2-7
ASGSGGFSSYEQY
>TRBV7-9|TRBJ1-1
ASSLFRSDGAF
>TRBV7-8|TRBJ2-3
ASSLSRVGTDTQY
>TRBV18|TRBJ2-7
ASSPEGTGGLYEQY
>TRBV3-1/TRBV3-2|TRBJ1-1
ASSQDPPNTEAF
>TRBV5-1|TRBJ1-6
ASSFDRDSSYNSPLH
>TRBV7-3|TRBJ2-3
ASSSLGTSTDTQY
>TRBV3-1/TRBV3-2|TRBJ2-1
ASSQARDYNEQF
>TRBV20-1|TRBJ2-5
SVGRQETQY
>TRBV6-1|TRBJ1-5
ASSEQGNQPQH
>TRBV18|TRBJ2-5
ASSPGTQETQY
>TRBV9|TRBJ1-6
ASSVEGSMGYSPLH
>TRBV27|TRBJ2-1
ASLSSGSYNEQF
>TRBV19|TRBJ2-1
ASSPSSGDLYEQF
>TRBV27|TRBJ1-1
ASRQRDSEAF
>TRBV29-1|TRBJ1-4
SVEGASEKLF
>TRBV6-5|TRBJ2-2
ASRTVGGDTGELF
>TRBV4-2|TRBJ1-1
ASSQDLGGGAF
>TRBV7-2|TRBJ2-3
ASSPTGGGVLDTDTQY
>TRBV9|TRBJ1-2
ASSVGGAANYGYT
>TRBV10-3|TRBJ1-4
AISESPREKLF
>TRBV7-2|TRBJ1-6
ASSSRTGRGSPLH
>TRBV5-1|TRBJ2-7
ASSLLTDRSYEQY
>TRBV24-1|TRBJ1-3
ATSDFFTGFGTLGNTIY
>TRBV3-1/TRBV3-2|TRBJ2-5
ASSLSGLGMETQY
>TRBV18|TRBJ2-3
ASSPSVTDTQY
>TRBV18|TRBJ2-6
ASSTSGANVLT
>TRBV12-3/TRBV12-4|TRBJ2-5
ATTGGNQETQY
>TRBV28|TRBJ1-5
ASEGGGNQPQH
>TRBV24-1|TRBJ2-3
ATSQGPPASQFTDTQY
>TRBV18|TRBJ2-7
ASSPLVGEQY
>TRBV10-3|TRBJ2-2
AIRPDEGARTGELF
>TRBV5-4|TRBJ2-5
ASSFEPTPGETQY
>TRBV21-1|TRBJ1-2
ASSKEAREFIANYGYT
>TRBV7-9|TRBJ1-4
ASSLRTHAVEKLF
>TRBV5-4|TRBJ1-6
ASRAGTGRSNNSPLH